A single TCR beta chain is shown here with its context. Its antigen is still unknown. These data originate in a study of T cells in Graves' hyperthyroidism and ophthalmopathy. Turning to the study itself: Before any treatment, at initial diagnosis, peripheral blood was collected.

V was clipped by 7 bases and J by 2 bases, with 21 bases between them. The CDR3 length is 18 residues. The germline CDR1 and CDR2 sequences are SGHAT and FQNNGV. Regarding the study as a whole: The model anticipated ophthalmopathy a median about six months pre-onset. Blood also held most thyroid clonotypes expanded beyond 0.001.

TCR beta CDR3 regions were amplified from RNA transcripts. When the TCR CDR3 underwent first-round RT-PCR, the HTBI primer set was used. Via MiXCR, TCRdb re-called the multiplex PCR reads, giving one row per CDR3 protein. The sample records about 620,000 distinct CDR3 sequences, around 16% being singletons. No progression to ophthalmopathy during 18 months of follow-up defined stable disease. V gene TRBV11-2 combines with J gene TRBJ2-6; D might be TRBD2 (6 bases). This sequence originates from a woman aged 25 to 39 with Graves' hyperthyroidism. Material for sequencing was blood. The CDR3, as DNA: TGTGCCAGCACCTACGACGGAGGGGCGCGCCCTGGGGCCAACGTCCTGACTTTC. Its protein is CASTYDGGARPGANVLTF. Filled out from reference TRBV11-2 and TRBJ2-6, the complete variable domain reads EAGVAQSPRYKIIEKRQSVAFWCNPISGHATLYWYQQILGQGPKLLIQFQNNGVVDDSQLPKDRFSAERLKGVDSTLKIQPAKLEDSAVYLCASTYDGGARPGANVLTFGAGSRLTVL.